The rows below give T cell receptor beta chains drawn from one sample of a study of blood T cell repertoires in COVID-19. Produced via immunoSEQ multiplex PCR; TCRdb's table is partial and in-frame only. In the table there are roughly 100,000 clones, over 55% of which are singletons. Material: peripheral blood. The source is a human donor with acute or convalescent COVID-19. The donor label of this sample is uncertain. CDR3s include the opening cysteine and the closing phenylalanine or tryptophan. The order of the fields is V gene, D gene, J gene, clone size, CDR3 DNA, CDR3 protein. The D gene is left open where the match is weak. Size tells how often a clone was seen (once, few, many) or the class of an expanded clone, and some rows leave it out.

TRBV19	TRBD1	TRBJ2-2	-	TGTGCCAGTAGTATGGGGACAGGGCTCACCGGGGAGCTGTTTTTT	CASSMGTGLTGELFF
TRBV18	TRBD2	TRBJ2-5	once	TGTGCCAGCTCACCTGGGACTAGGGGGACCAACCAAGAGACCCAGTACTTC	CASSPGTRGTNQETQYF
TRBV5-5	TRBD2	TRBJ2-7	-	TGTGCCAGCAGCTCACTAGCGGGGGGGAGCTCCTACGAGCAGTACTTC	CASSSLAGGSSYEQYF
TRBV12-5	TRBD2	TRBJ2-3	few	TGTGCTAGTGGTTTGGTACTGGTAGCGGGGGGGCCCACAGATACGCAGTATTTT	CASGLVLVAGGPTDTQYF
TRBV5-1	TRBD1	TRBJ1-1	-	TGCGCCAGCAGCTTAGCCCCGGACAGGGTGAACACTGAAGCTTTCTTT	CASSLAPDRVNTEAFF
TRBV3-1/TRBV3-2	TRBD2	TRBJ2-5	-	TGTGCCAGCAGCCCGAGCTTAGCGGGGCAAAAGAAGACCCAGTACTTC	CASSPSLAGQKKTQYF
TRBV12-3/TRBV12-4	-	TRBJ2-4	many	TGTGCCAGCAGCGAGAAAAACATTCAGTACTTC	CASSEKNIQYF
TRBV6-1	-	TRBJ1-2	-	TGTGCCAGCAGTGACGTTAACGGGGGTAACTATGGCTACACCTTC	CASSDVNGGNYGYTF
TRBV20-1	-	TRBJ1-1	-	TGCAGTGCTGCCTGGACACGTGAAGCTTTCTTT	CSAAWTREAFF
TRBV5-5	TRBD1	TRBJ2-1	-	TGTGCCAGCAGCCGTGGACAGGGGAGCTCCTACAATGAGCAGTTCTTC	CASSRGQGSSYNEQFF
TRBV19	-	TRBJ1-1	few	TGTGCCAGTAGTATCAACGGGTTGAACACTGAAGCTTTCTTT	CASSINGLNTEAFF
TRBV25-1	-	TRBJ1-1	-	TGTGCCAGCAGTCCTCCGGGGGGCGAAGCTTTCTTT	CASSPPGGEAFF
TRBV15	-	TRBJ2-5	few	TGTGCCACCAGCAGAGATCAAGGGGCCAGGACGAGGGAGACCCAGTACTTC	CATSRDQGARTRETQYF
TRBV28	TRBD2	TRBJ2-5	-	TGTGCCAGCAGTTCCCCAGCGGGACCCCAAAGGACCCAGTACTTC	CASSSPAGPQRTQYF
TRBV5-1	-	TRBJ1-1	-	TGCGCCAGCAGCTTGACAGCAGGTATGACTGAAGCTTTCTTT	CASSLTAGMTEAFF
TRBV4-1	TRBD1	TRBJ1-2	-	TGCGCCAGCAGCCAAGAGGACAGGGGGTCCTATGGCTACACCTTC	CASSQEDRGSYGYTF
TRBV19	TRBD2	TRBJ2-1	-	TGTGCCAGTAGTATAGGGACTAGCGGGGGTTACAATGAGCAGTTCTTC	CASSIGTSGGYNEQFF
TRBV4-1	-	TRBJ2-6	-	TGCGCCAGCAGCCAAGGGCCTCTCAGCGGGACAGGATACTCTGGGGCCAACGTCCTGACTTTC	CASSQGPLSGTGYSGANVLTF
TRBV13	TRBD1	TRBJ2-1	-	TGTGCCAGCAGCCCCCGACAGGGAGCTTACAATGAGCAGTTCTTC	CASSPRQGAYNEQFF
TRBV12-3/TRBV12-4	-	TRBJ1-1	-	TGTGCCAGCAGTTTACAGGGGACTGAAGCTTTCTTT	CASSLQGTEAFF
TRBV5-1	-	TRBJ2-2	-	TGCGCCAGCAGCTTGGCCCGGGGAGGTGTGGTCGCCGGGGAGCTGTTTTTT	CASSLARGGVVAGELFF
TRBV19	-	TRBJ1-5	-	TGTGCCAGTAGTATCCGAACAGGGAGCAATCAGCCCCAGCATTTT	CASSIRTGSNQPQHF
TRBV18	TRBD1	TRBJ2-5	-	TGTGCCAGCTCACCTCAGACAGGGCTGGAGACCCAGTACTTC	CASSPQTGLETQYF
TRBV19	TRBD1	TRBJ1-2	-	TGTGCCAGTAGTGAGGCGGGACAGGGTGGATATGGCTACACCTTC	CASSEAGQGGYGYTF
TRBV4-1	-	TRBJ1-1	few	TGCGCCAGCAGCCTCGGAGAATTGAACACTGAAGCTTTCTTT	CASSLGELNTEAFF
TRBV5-6	-	TRBJ2-3	once	TGTGCCAGCAGCTTTGGAGGAGGGGGCATCGATACGCAGTATTTT	CASSFGGGGIDTQYF
TRBV27	TRBD1	TRBJ2-5	once	TGTGCCAGCAGTTTATCGGACAGGGGAGAGGGTAGTGCCACCTATCCGGCGAAAGAGACCCAGTACTTC	CASSLSDRGEGSATYPAKETQYF
TRBV29-1	TRBD2	TRBJ2-3	few	TGCAGCGCCTGGGGCGGGGGGCGTGGAGATACGCAGTATTTT	CSAWGGGRGDTQYF
TRBV2	TRBD1	TRBJ2-6	-	TGTGCCACGGACTTGGGGACAGGGGCGGATGGGGCCAACGTCCTGACTTTC	CATDLGTGADGANVLTF
TRBV27	-	TRBJ2-5	-	TGTGCCAGCAGCCGAGCGCCTCACTTCACGGAGACCCAGTACTTC	CASSRAPHFTETQYF
TRBV14	-	TRBJ2-7	-	TGTGCCAGCAGCCACCCCCTCCCTCCCCTGGGCCGTAGAATGGAGCAGTACTTC	CASSHPLPPLGRRMEQYF
TRBV19	TRBD1	TRBJ2-2	-	TGTGCCAGTAGAACTGGGACAGGGGGAGGAACCGGGGAGCTGTTTTTT	CASRTGTGGGTGELFF
TRBV13	-	TRBJ1-3	-	TGTGCCAGCAGTTCAAGACAGGCCGTCTCTGGAAACACCATATATTTT	CASSSRQAVSGNTIYF
TRBV3-1/TRBV3-2	-	TRBJ2-2	-	TGTGCCAGCAGCCCATGGACTGCGGCGAACACCGGGGAGCTGTTTTTT	CASSPWTAANTGELFF
TRBV9	TRBD1	TRBJ2-5	-	TGTGCCAGCAGCCCTACAGGGGACCTCCAAGAGACCCAGTACTTC	CASSPTGDLQETQYF
TRBV7-3	-	TRBJ1-1	-	TGTGCCAGCAGCTTTGGAGGGGAGGCTGAAGCTTTCTTT	CASSFGGEAEAFF
TRBV7-9	TRBD1	TRBJ1-1	-	TGTGCCAGCAGCTTAGAGGACAGGGTAACTGAAGCTTTCTTT	CASSLEDRVTEAFF
TRBV6-5	-	TRBJ1-2	-	TGTGCCAGCAGAATGGAAGTAGGACTCTATGGCTACACCTTC	CASRMEVGLYGYTF
TRBV19	TRBD1	TRBJ1-1	-	TGTGCCAGTAGTATTAGGACAGGGGTGGCTGAAGCTTTCTTT	CASSIRTGVAEAFF
TRBV21-1	-	TRBJ1-1	-	TGTGCCAGCAGCAAAGATCATCTTTGCAGGGCGGAAGACTTGAACACTGAAGCTTTCTTT	CASSKDHLCRAEDLNTEAFF
TRBV29-1	TRBD2	TRBJ2-5	-	TGCAGCGTGCCTTTAGCGGGGCGAGGGATCCAAGAGACCCAGTACTTC	CSVPLAGRGIQETQYF
TRBV7-2	TRBD1	TRBJ2-1	once	TGTGCCAGCAGCTTAGTCAGGGACAGAGAGCAGTTCTTC	CASSLVRDREQFF
TRBV20-1	-	TRBJ1-5	-	TGCAGTGCACCTGACAGGACTTTCCAGCATTTT	CSAPDRTFQHF
TRBV2	-	TRBJ1-6	-	TGTGCCAGCGTCCTGGGGGGACGGATTAATTCACCCCTCCACTTT	CASVLGGRINSPLHF
TRBV19	-	TRBJ1-3	medium-sized	TGTGCCAGTACTGAGGTCAACTCTGGAAACACCATATATTTT	CASTEVNSGNTIYF
TRBV29-1	TRBD1	TRBJ2-2	-	TGCAGCGGATCTGACAGGGCCGACGGGGAGCTGTTTTTT	CSGSDRADGELFF
TRBV5-1	-	TRBJ2-5	-	TGCGCCAGCAGCTTGGTCTTCCAAGAGACCCAGTACTTC	CASSLVFQETQYF
TRBV5-8	-	TRBJ1-2	once	TGTGCCAGCAGTAGGGGCTGGCTCGAAAGCTATGGCTACACCTTC	CASSRGWLESYGYTF
TRBV2	-	TRBJ1-1	-	TGTGCCAGCAGTGAAAGTGCGGGCACTGAAGCTTTCTTT	CASSESAGTEAFF
TRBV5-1	TRBD1	TRBJ2-1	-	TGCGCCAGCAGCTCCGGGACAGGGGGGACTAGCTCCTACAATGAGCAGTTCTTC	CASSSGTGGTSSYNEQFF
TRBV12-3/TRBV12-4	-	TRBJ1-2	-	TGTGCCAGCAGTTTTATGGAGGATGGCTACACCTTC	CASSFMEDGYTF
TRBV13	-	TRBJ2-5	-	TGTGCCAGCAGCTTAGGGACTAGAGAAGAGACCCAGTACTTC	CASSLGTREETQYF
TRBV6-5	-	TRBJ2-3	-	TGTGCCAGCAGAGGAGGGGCACGAGATACGCAGTATTTT	CASRGGARDTQYF
TRBV4-2	-	TRBJ1-2	-	TGTGCCAGCAGCCAAGCGGCGGGGGTGAACTATGGCTACACCTTC	CASSQAAGVNYGYTF
TRBV9	TRBD2	TRBJ2-1	-	TGTGCCAGCAGCTCCCGGACTAGCGGGGGGCTCATTGAGCAGTTCTTC	CASSSRTSGGLIEQFF